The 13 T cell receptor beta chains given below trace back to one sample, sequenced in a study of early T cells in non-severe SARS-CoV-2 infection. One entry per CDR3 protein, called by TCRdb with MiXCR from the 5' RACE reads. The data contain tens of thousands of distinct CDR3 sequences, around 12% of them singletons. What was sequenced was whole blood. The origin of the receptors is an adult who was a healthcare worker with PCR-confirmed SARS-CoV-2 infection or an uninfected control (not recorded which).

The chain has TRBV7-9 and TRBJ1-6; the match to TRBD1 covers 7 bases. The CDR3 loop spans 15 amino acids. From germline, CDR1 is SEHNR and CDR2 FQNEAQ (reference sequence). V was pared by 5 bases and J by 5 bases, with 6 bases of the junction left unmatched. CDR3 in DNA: TGTGCCAGCAGCCGTTTCGACAGGGATAATTCACCCCTCCACTTT. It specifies CASSRFDRDNSPLHF.

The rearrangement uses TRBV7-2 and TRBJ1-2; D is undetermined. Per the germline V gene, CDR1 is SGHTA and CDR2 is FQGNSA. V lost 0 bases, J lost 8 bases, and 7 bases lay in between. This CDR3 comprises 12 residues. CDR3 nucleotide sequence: TGTGCCAGCAGCTTAGCGTTACGGGGCTACACCTTC. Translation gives CASSLALRGYTF.

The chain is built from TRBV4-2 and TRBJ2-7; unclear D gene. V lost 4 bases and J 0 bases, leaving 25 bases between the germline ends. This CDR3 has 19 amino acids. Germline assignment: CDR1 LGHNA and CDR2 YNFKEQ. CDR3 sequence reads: CASSPLARVDLRSSYEQYF. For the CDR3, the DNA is TGTGCCAGCAGCCCCTTAGCCCGAGTAGACCTCAGGAGCTCCTACGAGCAGTACTTC.

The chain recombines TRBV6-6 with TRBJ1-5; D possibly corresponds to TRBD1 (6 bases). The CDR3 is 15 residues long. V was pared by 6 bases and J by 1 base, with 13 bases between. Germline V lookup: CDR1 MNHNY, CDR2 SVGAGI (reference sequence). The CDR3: CASSVDRDSNQPQHF. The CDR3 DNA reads TGTGCCAGCAGCGTGGACAGAGACAGCAATCAGCCCCAGCATTTT.

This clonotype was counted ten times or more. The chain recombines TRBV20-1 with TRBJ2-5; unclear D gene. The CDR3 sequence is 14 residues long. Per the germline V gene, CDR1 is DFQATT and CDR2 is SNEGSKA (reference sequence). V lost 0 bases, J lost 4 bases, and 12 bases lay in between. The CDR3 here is CSARDVQLRETQYF. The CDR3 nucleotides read TGCAGTGCTAGAGATGTTCAACTAAGAGAGACCCAGTACTTC.

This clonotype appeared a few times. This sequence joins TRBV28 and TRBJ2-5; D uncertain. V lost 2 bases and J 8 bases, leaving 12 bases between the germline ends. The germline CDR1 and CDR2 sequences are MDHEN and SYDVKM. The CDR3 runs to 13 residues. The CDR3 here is CASSLAGVGTQYF. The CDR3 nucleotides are TGTGCCAGCAGTTTAGCAGGCGTCGGTACCCAGTACTTC.

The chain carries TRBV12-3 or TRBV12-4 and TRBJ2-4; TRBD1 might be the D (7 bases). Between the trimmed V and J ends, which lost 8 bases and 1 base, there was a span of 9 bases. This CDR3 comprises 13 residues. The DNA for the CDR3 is TGTGCCAGCTCAGGGGGGGCCAAAAACATTCAGTACTTC. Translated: CASSGGAKNIQYF.

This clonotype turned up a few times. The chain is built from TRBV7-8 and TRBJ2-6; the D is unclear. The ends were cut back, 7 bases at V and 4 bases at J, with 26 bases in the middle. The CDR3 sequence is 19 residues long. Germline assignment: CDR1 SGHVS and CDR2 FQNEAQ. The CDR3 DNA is TGTGCCAGCAACCCTCAAGAAATGTCGTGGGAAACCGGGGCCAACGTCCTGACTTTC. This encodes CASNPQEMSWETGANVLTF.

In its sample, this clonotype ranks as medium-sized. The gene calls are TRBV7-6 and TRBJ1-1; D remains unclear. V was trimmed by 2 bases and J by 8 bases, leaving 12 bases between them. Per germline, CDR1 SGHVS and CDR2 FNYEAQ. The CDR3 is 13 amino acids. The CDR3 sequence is CASSLSRVAEAFF. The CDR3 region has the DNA TGTGCCAGCAGCTTATCCCGGGTGGCGGAAGCTTTCTTT. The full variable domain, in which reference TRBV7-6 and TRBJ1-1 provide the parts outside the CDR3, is GAGVSQSPRYKVTKRGQDVALRCDPISGHVSLYWYRQALGQGPEFLTYFNYEAQQDKSGLPNDRFSAERPEGSISTLTIQRTEQRDSAMYRCASSLSRVAEAFFGQGTRLTVV.

CDR3 bases: TGCAGTGCTCTTGGTCCCCTAGGCACCGGGGAGCTGTTTTTT. Protein sequence: CSALGPLGTGELFF. The chain recombines TRBV20-1 with TRBJ2-2; D call uncertain. Germline values: CDR1 DFQATT, CDR2 SNEGSKA (reference sequence). Trimming removed 5 bases at V and 4 bases at J, with 14 bases between. The CDR3 extends over 14 amino acids.

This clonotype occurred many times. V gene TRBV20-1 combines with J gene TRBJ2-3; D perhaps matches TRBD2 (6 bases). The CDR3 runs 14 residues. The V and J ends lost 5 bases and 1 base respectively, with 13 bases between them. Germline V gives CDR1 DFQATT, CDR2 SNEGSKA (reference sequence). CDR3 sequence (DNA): TGCAGTGCTGACCCGGGACTGCGCACAGATACGCAGTATTTT. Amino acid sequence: CSADPGLRTDTQYF.

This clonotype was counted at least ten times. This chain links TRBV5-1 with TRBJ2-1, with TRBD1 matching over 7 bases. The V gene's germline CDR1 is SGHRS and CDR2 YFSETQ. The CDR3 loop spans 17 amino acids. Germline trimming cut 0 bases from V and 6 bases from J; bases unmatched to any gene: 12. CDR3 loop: CASSLDPTGTPGNEQFF. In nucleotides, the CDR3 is TGCGCCAGCAGCTTGGACCCGACAGGGACGCCGGGCAATGAGCAGTTCTTC.

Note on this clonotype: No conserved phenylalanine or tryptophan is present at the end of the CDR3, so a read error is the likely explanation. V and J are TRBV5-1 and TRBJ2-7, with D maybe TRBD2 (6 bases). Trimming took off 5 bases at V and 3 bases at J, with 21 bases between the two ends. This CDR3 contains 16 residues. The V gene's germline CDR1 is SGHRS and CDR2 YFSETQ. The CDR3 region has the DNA TGCGCCAGCAGAGACCTTCGGGGGAGCGTAGTCTACGAGCAGTACTAC. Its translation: CASRDLRGSVVYEQYY.